Presented here are 3 T cell receptor beta chains from one specimen sequenced in a study of T-cell reconstitution after alpha-beta-depleted transplantation in children. TCRbeta library construction was performed incorporating unique molecular identifiers. TCRdb reanalysed the PCR reads using MiXCR and keeps one entry per CDR3 protein. The sample yields 95,000 to 120,000 distinct CDR3 sequences, around 6.4% seen once. The starting material was PBMCs, mostly from graft donor cells, obtained 360 days after TCRalphabeta/CD19-depleted stem cell transplant. Every receptor here comes from a male patient between 2 and 15 years old who had a stem cell transplant for acute lymphoblastic leukemia, so the T cells may come from the graft donor.

This clonotype was observed a few times. The chain employs TRBV4-1 and TRBJ1-5; a weak D match, TRBD1 (5 bases). Germline lookup yields CDR1 MGHRA and CDR2 YSYEKL. The V gene lost 1 base and the J gene lost 5 bases, with 12 bases spanning the gap. This CDR3 contains 15 residues. This chain's CDR3 is CASSQADSYDQPQHF. CDR3 coding DNA: TGCGCCAGCAGCCAAGCAGACAGTTACGATCAGCCCCAGCATTTT.

This clonotype showed up many times. CDR3 DNA sequence: TGTGCCACCCACGCAGGGGGGACAAGTGGCTACACCTTC. This codes for CATHAGGTSGYTF. This chain uses TRBV6-1 with TRBJ1-2; 7 nucleotides match TRBD1. V lost 10 bases, J lost 7 bases, and 12 bases stayed unmatched. Germline CDR1 and CDR2: MNHNS and SASEGT. This CDR3 has 13 amino acids.

The V and J genes are TRBV18 and TRBJ2-5; D remains unclear. V lost 0 bases to trimming and J lost 5 bases, with 13 bases between them. CDR1 and CDR2 (germline): KGHSH, LQKENI. This CDR3 comprises 15 residues. The DNA for the CDR3 is TGTGCCAGCTCACCACCGGGTTCAAAATGGGAGACCCAGTACTTC. Its translation is CASSPPGSKWETQYF.